These T cell receptor beta chains were read from a single sample in a study of cytomegalovirus exposure and HLA in healthy donors. Clones were sequenced by immunoSEQ multiplex PCR, and TCRdb holds only the in-frame ones, with some missing. The sample yields approximately 120,000 clones, around 80% seen once. Input material: PBMCs. The receptors stem from a woman aged 55-75 years in good health and CMV-seropositive. Each CDR3 is given without its conserved first and last residue.

TRBV18	ASSWTGGSNQPQH
TRBV25-1	ATGQGWDEKLF
TRBV5-1	ASSLGQGTQSGYT
TRBV6-1	ASSSRQGGAEAF
TRBV4-3	ASSHISEDTEAF
TRBV7-7	ASSLVEGPAGELF
TRBV29-1	SVELAGGYEQY
TRBV23-1	ASSLPKKGPRHYNEQF
TRBV28	ASSLWTGTGGTGELF
TRBV18	ASSPQGAHGEAF
TRBV4-1	ASSQADRGLGNTIY
TRBV4-1	ASSQEVSQGAGYNEQF
TRBV6-6	ASSRDRPNEQY
TRBV18	ASSPGQGYGYT
TRBV18	ASSPDRGPETQY
TRBV29-1	SRGGSYPSYNEQF
TRBV18	ASSPGDRGYEQY
TRBV6-5	ASSPYSGQETQY
TRBV6-5	ASSYSLAGGYEQY
TRBV11-2	ASSLGRPQRTGGYT
TRBV6-5	ASRRTGLGELF
TRBV7-9	ASSLAGVFGEQY
TRBV7-9	ASSLGRTNEKLF
TRBV19	ASSPGQGRSTRGGEQF
TRBV6-5	ASSYTTGEDQPQH
TRBV27	ASSYRDRVQETQY
TRBV4-1	ASSQRTGQGKDQPQH
TRBV19	ASTGTGGVRVNQPQH
TRBV2	ASSEQGRASNQPQH
TRBV5-1	ASRVVGGRRGYT